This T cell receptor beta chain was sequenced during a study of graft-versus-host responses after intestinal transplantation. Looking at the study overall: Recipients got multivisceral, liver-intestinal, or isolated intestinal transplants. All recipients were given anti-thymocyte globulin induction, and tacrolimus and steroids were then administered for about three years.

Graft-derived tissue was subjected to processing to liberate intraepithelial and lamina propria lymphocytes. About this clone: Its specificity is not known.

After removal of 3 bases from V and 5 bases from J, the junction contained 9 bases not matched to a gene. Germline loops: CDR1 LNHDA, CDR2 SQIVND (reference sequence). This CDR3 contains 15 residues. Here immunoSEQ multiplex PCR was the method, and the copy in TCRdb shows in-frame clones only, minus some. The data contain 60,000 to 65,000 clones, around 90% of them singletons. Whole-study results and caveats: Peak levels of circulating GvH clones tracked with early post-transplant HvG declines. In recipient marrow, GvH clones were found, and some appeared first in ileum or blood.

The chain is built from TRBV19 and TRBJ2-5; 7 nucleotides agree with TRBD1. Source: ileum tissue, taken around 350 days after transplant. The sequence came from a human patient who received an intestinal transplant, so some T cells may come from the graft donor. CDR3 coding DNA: TGTGCCAGTAGTATTGTTACAGGGGCGTTGGAGACCCAGTACTTC. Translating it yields CASSIVTGALETQYF.